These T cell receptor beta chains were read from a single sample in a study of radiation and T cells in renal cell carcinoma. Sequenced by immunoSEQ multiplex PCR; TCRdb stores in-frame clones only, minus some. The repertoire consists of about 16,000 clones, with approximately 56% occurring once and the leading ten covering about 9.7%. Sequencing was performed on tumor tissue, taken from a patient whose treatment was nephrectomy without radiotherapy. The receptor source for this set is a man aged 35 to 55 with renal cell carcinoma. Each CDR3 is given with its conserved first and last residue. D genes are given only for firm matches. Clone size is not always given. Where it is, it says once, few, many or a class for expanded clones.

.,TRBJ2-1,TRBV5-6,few,CASEGETAHNEQFF,TGTGCCAGCGAAGGGGAGACGGCACACAATGAGCAGTTCTTC
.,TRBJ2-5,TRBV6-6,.,CASREIEEETQYF,TGTGCCAGCAGAGAGATTGAGGAAGAGACCCAGTACTTC
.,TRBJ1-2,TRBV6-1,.,CASSEVGMRPSF,TGTGCCAGCAGTGAAGTGGGGATGCGACCCAGCTTC
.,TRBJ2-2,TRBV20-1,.,CSAKPGELFF,TGCAGTGCCAAGCCCGGGGAGCTGTTTTTT
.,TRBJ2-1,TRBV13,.,CASSSRHPLYNEQFF,TGTGCCAGCAGCTCTAGACACCCCCTTTACAATGAGCAGTTCTTC
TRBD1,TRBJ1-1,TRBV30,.,CACQIGTGNTEAFF,TGTGCCTGCCAGATCGGGACAGGGAACACTGAAGCTTTCTTT
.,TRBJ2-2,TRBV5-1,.,CASSHPLTGLANTGELFF,TGCGCCAGCTCTCACCCCCTGACGGGGCTAGCGAACACCGGGGAGCTGTTTTTT
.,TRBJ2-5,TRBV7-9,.,CASSLVATQYF,TGTGCCAGCAGCTTAGTGGCGACCCAGTACTTC
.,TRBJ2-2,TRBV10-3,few,CAISESGTVNTGELFF,TGTGCCATCAGTGAGTCGGGGACGGTGAACACCGGGGAGCTGTTTTTT
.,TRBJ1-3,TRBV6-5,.,CASSLGARSSGNTIYF,TGTGCCAGCAGTTTAGGGGCTAGGAGCTCTGGAAACACCATATATTTT
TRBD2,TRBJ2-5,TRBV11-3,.,CASSLAGAPGETQYF,TGTGCCAGTTCTCTAGCGGGGGCACCGGGAGAGACCCAGTACTTC
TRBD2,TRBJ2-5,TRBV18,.,CASSPRSGGAGETQYF,TGTGCCAGCTCACCGAGGAGCGGGGGGGCCGGAGAGACCCAGTACTTC
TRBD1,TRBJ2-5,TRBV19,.,CASSIFWGQKETQYF,TGTGCCAGTAGTATATTCTGGGGACAGAAAGAGACCCAGTACTTC
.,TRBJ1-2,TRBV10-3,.,CAIRDNLFGQSARGYTF,TGTGCCATCAGGGATAACTTATTCGGACAGTCCGCTCGGGGCTACACCTTC
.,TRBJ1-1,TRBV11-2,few,CASSRREGGAFF,TGTGCCAGCAGTCGGCGTGAGGGCGGTGCTTTCTTT
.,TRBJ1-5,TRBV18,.,CASSPLGRGTSSNQPQHF,TGTGCCAGCTCACCACTTGGGCGGGGAACTAGTAGCAATCAGCCCCAGCATTTT
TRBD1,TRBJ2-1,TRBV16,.,CASSPPRTGGSYNEQFF,TGTGCCAGCAGCCCTCCGCGAACAGGGGGCTCCTACAATGAGCAGTTCTTC
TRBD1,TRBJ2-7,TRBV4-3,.,CASSQDIGTASEQYF,TGCGCCAGCAGCCAAGATATAGGGACAGCTTCCGAGCAGTACTTC
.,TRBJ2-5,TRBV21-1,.,CASSKMALETQYF,TGTGCCAGCAGCAAAATGGCTTTAGAGACCCAGTACTTC
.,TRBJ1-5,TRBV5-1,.,CASRAGVGSNQPQHF,TGCGCCAGCCGGGCCGGGGTAGGAAGCAATCAGCCCCAGCATTTT
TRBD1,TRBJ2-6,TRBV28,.,CASSPGTGGISGANVLTF,TGTGCCAGCAGCCCGGGGACAGGGGGCATTTCTGGGGCCAACGTCCTGACTTTC
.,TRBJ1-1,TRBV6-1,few,CASSREVRTEAFF,TGTGCCAGCAGCAGGGAGGTAAGAACTGAAGCTTTCTTT
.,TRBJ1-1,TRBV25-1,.,CASSEWGGLGNTEAFF,TGTGCCAGCAGTGAATGGGGGGGGCTAGGGAACACTGAAGCTTTCTTT
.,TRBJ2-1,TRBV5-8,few,CASSLVPPYNEQFF,TGTGCCAGCAGCTTGGTTCCCCCATACAATGAGCAGTTCTTC
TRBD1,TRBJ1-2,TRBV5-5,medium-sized,CASSLGQGNYGYTF,TGTGCCAGCAGCCTCGGACAGGGGAACTATGGCTACACCTTC
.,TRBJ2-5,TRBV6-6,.,CASSYLRRETQYF,TGTGCCAGCAGTTACTTACGGAGGGAGACCCAGTACTTC
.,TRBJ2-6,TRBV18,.,CASSPVLGANVLTF,TGTGCCAGCTCCCCCGTTCTGGGAGCCAACGTCCTGACTTTC
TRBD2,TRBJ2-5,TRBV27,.,CASSLSGGSRETQYF,TGTGCCAGCAGTTTATCGGGAGGGAGTCGGGAGACCCAGTACTTC
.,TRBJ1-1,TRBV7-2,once,CASSWGEYTEAFF,TGTGCCAGCAGCTGGGGGGAGTACACTGAAGCTTTCTTT
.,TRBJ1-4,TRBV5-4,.,CASSSKTRDGVEKLFF,TGTGCCAGCAGCTCAAAAACCCGGGACGGAGTGGAAAAACTGTTTTTT
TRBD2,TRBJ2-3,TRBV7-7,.,CASSLGGADTQYF,TGTGCCAGCAGCCTGGGGGGGGCAGATACGCAGTATTTT
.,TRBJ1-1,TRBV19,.,CASSLGVEAFF,TGTGCCAGTAGCCTGGGGGTTGAAGCTTTCTTT
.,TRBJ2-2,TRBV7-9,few,CASSLSPGRMSTGELFF,TGTGCCAGCAGCTTATCACCGGGACGGATGTCGACCGGGGAGCTGTTTTTT
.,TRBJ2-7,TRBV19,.,CASSTSSQGTGQYF,TGTGCCAGTAGTACATCCTCTCAGGGGACGGGGCAGTACTTC
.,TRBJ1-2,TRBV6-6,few,CASSRADSQLGYGYTF,TGTGCCAGCAGTCGGGCGGACTCTCAACTGGGGTATGGCTACACCTTC